Reported below is one T cell receptor (beta chain). Its cognate antigen is unknown. This specimen belongs to a study of cytomegalovirus exposure and HLA in healthy donors. The PCR contained 60 Vbeta and 13 Jbeta primers. Generated by immunoSEQ multiplex PCR, the TCRdb table keeps only in-frame clones and is missing some. This table holds about 46,000 clones. Findings and limits, study-wide: The classifier, whose performance was assessed in both the original and validation cohorts, reportedly diagnosed cytomegalovirus status with high specificity and sensitivity. DRB1 showed the most TCR associations and HLA-C the fewest in a later analysis, as rates varied by HLA locus. A later analysis associated around 17,000 TCR beta sequences with HLA alleles at a 0.05 false discovery rate. For most subjects, TCR beta sequences were reported to predict HLA-A and HLA-B alleles with accuracy.

CDR3 size: 15 residues. Trimming pared 2 bases from V and 2 bases from J, leaving 11 bases between. The V gene's germline CDR1 is SGHTA and CDR2 FQGNSA. The chain carries TRBV7-2 and TRBJ2-3, with D possibly matching TRBD2 (5 bases). Sequenced sample: PBMCs. This clonotype originated in a middle-aged woman in good health and CMV-seronegative. This chain's CDR3 is CASSLSSRDTDTQYF. The CDR3 DNA sequence: TGTGCCAGCAGCTTATCGTCCCGGGACACAGATACGCAGTATTTT.